What follows are 32 T cell receptor beta chains derived from one specimen sequenced in a study of shared clonotypes between healthy human individuals. Selected positively for CCR7 and CD45RO-negative, naive CD8 cells excluded terminally differentiated effector memory CD45RA+ cells. Sequenced by immunoSEQ multiplex PCR; TCRdb stores in-frame clones only, minus some. Counted here are roughly 570,000 clones, 95% to 98% occurring once; the ten biggest clones make up 0.25% to 0.35%. Sequencing used naive CD8+ T cells sorted from blood. These receptors originate from a man younger than 45 in good health.

The sample holds one count of this clone. The CDR3 loop reads CASSLRAGLYEQYF. For the CDR3, the DNA is TGTGCCAGCAGCTTAAGGGCGGGACTCTACGAGCAGTACTTC. The chain couples TRBV7-2 to TRBJ2-7; D is perhaps TRBD2 (6 bases). V lost 2 bases and J 3 bases, leaving 11 bases between the germline ends. Germline CDR1 reads SGHTA; CDR2 reads FQGNSA. CDR3 length: 14 residues.

The rearrangement uses TRBV15 and TRBJ2-1; TRBD2 matches at 13 bases. With 5 bases clipped from V and 9 bases from J, the junction kept 7 bases outside the gene matches. Germline V gives CDR1 LNHNV, CDR2 YYDKDF (reference sequence). The CDR3 sequence is 15 residues long. The CDR3, as DNA: TGTGCCACCAGCCTCGGACTAGCGGGAGATGGTGAGCAGTTCTTC. Amino acids: CATSLGLAGDGEQFF.

The chain has TRBV30 and TRBJ1-1, with D perhaps matching TRBD1 (6 bases). CDR1 and CDR2 (germline): GTSNPN, SVGIG (reference sequence). The CDR3 contains 13 residues. The V end was cut by 7 bases, the J end by 4 bases, with 16 bases between. The CDR3: CASERGPGTEAFF. In DNA form, the CDR3 reads TGTGCCTCGGAGCGGGGGCCTGGCACTGAAGCTTTCTTT.

The V gene is TRBV5-1, the J gene TRBJ2-7; tentatively, D is TRBD1 or TRBD2 (5 bases each). Germline loops: CDR1 SGHRS, CDR2 YFSETQ. Trimming pared 4 bases from V and 0 bases from J, leaving 14 bases between. This CDR3 has 15 amino acids. CDR3: CASSPPGTVSYEQYF. For the CDR3, the DNA is TGCGCCAGCAGCCCCCCCGGGACGGTCTCCTACGAGCAGTACTTC.

The rearrangement links TRBV27 to TRBJ2-1; TRBD2 aligns across 8 bases. This CDR3 contains 16 residues. V lost 3 bases to trimming and J lost 4 bases; unmatched junction nucleotides: 8. Looked up from germline, CDR1 is MNHEY and CDR2 is SMNVEV (reference sequence). CDR3 in DNA: TGTGCCAGCAGTTTTAGCCCCGGGACTAGTTACAATGAGCAGTTCTTC. Translation gives CASSFSPGTSYNEQFF.

This clone occurred once. The chain carries TRBV6-1 and TRBJ2-1; the match to TRBD2 covers 10 bases. The germline V gene encodes CDR1 MNHNS and CDR2 SASEGT. The junction had 15 bases not matched to a gene; V was cut back by 0 bases and J by 10 bases. The CDR3 has 18 residues. The CDR3 sequence is CASSEARWPLAGGDEQFF. The CDR3 DNA is TGTGCCAGCAGTGAAGCGCGGTGGCCGTTAGCGGGAGGAGACGAGCAGTTCTTC.

This chain joins TRBV7-9 and TRBJ2-1; D tentatively fits TRBD1 or TRBD2 (5 bases each). This CDR3 region has 15 residues. V was cut by 1 base and J by 8 bases, with 15 bases left in between. CDR1 and CDR2 (germline): SEHNR, FQNEAQ (reference sequence). The CDR3 loop is CASSLVRVGVDEQFF. Written as DNA, the CDR3 is TGTGCCAGCAGCTTAGTCAGGGTGGGGGTTGATGAGCAGTTCTTC.

The chain uses TRBV5-5 and TRBJ2-1; 9 bases map to TRBD1. The CDR3 runs 16 residues. Trimming at V came to 2 bases and at J to 7 bases, leaving 10 bases not matched to a gene. The V gene's germline CDR1 is SGHKS and CDR2 YYEKEE (reference sequence). For the CDR3, the DNA is TGTGCCAGCAGCTTCCGCCGGGACAGGGTCGGTAATGAGCAGTTCTTC. This translates into CASSFRRDRVGNEQFF.

The chain employs TRBV13 and TRBJ2-7; the D gene is possibly TRBD2 (7 bases). Between the trimmed V and J ends, which lost 6 bases and 2 bases, there was a span of 20 bases. CDR1 is PRHDT, CDR2 FYEKMQ, per germline (reference sequence). The CDR3 runs to 16 residues. CDR3 residues: CASSPPLGGRAYEQYF. The CDR3 DNA reads TGTGCCAGCAGTCCCCCTTTGGGGGGGCGAGCCTACGAGCAGTACTTC. Drawing the rest from reference TRBV13 and TRBJ2-7, the complete variable domain is AAGVIQSPRHLIKEKRETATLKCYPIPRHDTVYWYQQGPGQDPQFLISFYEKMQSDKGSIPDRFSAQQFSDYHSELNMSSLELGDSALYFCASSPPLGGRAYEQYFGPGTRLTVT.

This clone was counted once. The chain uses TRBV6-1 and TRBJ2-1, with TRBD1 matching 10 bases. J was trimmed by 9 bases and V by 1 base; bases with no gene match: 3. The CDR3 is 14 residues long. Germline CDR1 reads MNHNS; CDR2 reads SASEGT. In DNA form, the CDR3 reads TGTGCCAGCAGTGAAGATAGGGACAGGGGTGAGCAGTTCTTC. This sequence encodes CASSEDRDRGEQFF.

This chain connects TRBV7-9 to TRBJ1-1; no definite D call. V lost 5 bases to trimming and J lost 2 bases, with 15 bases between them. Germline V CDR1 and CDR2: SEHNR, FQNEAQ (reference sequence). The CDR3 covers 15 residues. DNA for the CDR3: TGTGCCAGCAGCCTCTGGGAGGGATTAAACACTGAAGCTTTCTTT. This sequence encodes CASSLWEGLNTEAFF.

The genes are TRBV9 and TRBJ2-5; 10 bases fit TRBD2. The V gene end was trimmed by 0 bases and the J gene end by 5 bases; junction bases not matched to a gene: 10. The CDR3 extends over 17 amino acids. Germline V gene data show CDR1 as SGDLS and CDR2 as YYNGEE. This chain's CDR3 is CASSVGALAGVGETQYF. The DNA of the CDR3 is TGTGCCAGCAGCGTAGGTGCCCTAGCGGGAGTAGGGGAGACCCAGTACTTC.

J is TRBJ2-1 and V is TRBV4-1, with D hard to call. The CDR3 runs to 15 residues. Germline V lookup: CDR1 MGHRA, CDR2 YSYEKL. The V end was cut by 1 base, the J end by 6 bases, with 13 bases between. CDR3 region: CASSQVYDPGNEQFF. The CDR3 nucleotides read TGCGCCAGCAGCCAAGTCTACGACCCGGGCAATGAGCAGTTCTTC.

Regarding this clone: Other DNA sequences from this sample encode an identical CDR3 as well. The rearrangement links TRBV7-8 to TRBJ2-7; D remains unclear. Germline V CDR1 and CDR2: SGHVS, FQNEAQ. V was cut by 1 base and J by 3 bases, with 4 bases left in between. The CDR3 is made up of 12 amino acids. The CDR3 region has the DNA TGTGCCAGCAGCTTAGGAAGCTACGAGCAGTACTTC. Translated: CASSLGSYEQYF.

With respect to this clone: Other nucleotide sequences in the sample specify the same CDR3. This chain uses TRBV29-1 with TRBJ2-7; D is possibly TRBD1 (5 bases). Between the trimmed V and J ends, which lost 6 bases and 0 bases, there was a span of 12 bases. The CDR3 is 13 amino acids. The germline V gene encodes CDR1 SQVTM and CDR2 ANQGSEA. The chain's CDR3 is CSVRTGNSYEQYF. Here the CDR3 DNA reads TGCAGCGTCCGCACAGGCAACTCCTACGAGCAGTACTTC.

The V call is TRBV11-2, the J call TRBJ2-1; a weak D match, TRBD2 (6 bases). Germline V CDR1 and CDR2: SGHAT, FQNNGV. This CDR3 contains 15 residues. V was cut by 3 bases and J by 3 bases, with 12 bases left in between. Written as DNA, the CDR3 is TGTGCCAGCAGCTTGGTAAGCGGGCGCTACAATGAGCAGTTCTTC. It is translated as CASSLVSGRYNEQFF.

This chain joins TRBV5-1 and TRBJ2-7, with 11 positions matching TRBD2. Trimming cost V 0 bases and J 0 bases; bases outside gene matches: 2. The CDR3 is 16 residues long. The germline CDR1 and CDR2 sequences are SGHRS and YFSETQ. In DNA form, the CDR3 reads TGCGCCAGCAGCTTGGCACTAGCGGGAGTCTCCTACGAGCAGTACTTC. This sequence encodes CASSLALAGVSYEQYF.

The V gene is TRBV11-2, the J gene TRBJ2-2; 9 bases match TRBD2. The V segment lost 4 bases and the J segment 4 bases; nucleotides outside the gene matches: 10. The CDR3 totals 17 residues. From germline, CDR1 is SGHAT and CDR2 FQNNGV. CDR3 nucleotides: TGTGCCAGCAGCTACCCCCGGGCGGGAGGGGGCACCGGGGAGCTGTTTTTT. It specifies CASSYPRAGGGTGELFF. Using reference TRBV11-2 and TRBJ2-2 for the parts outside the CDR3, the full variable domain is EAGVAQSPRYKIIEKRQSVAFWCNPISGHATLYWYQQILGQGPKLLIQFQNNGVVDDSQLPKDRFSAERLKGVDSTLKIQPAKLEDSAVYLCASSYPRAGGGTGELFFGEGSRLTVL.

The chain couples TRBV7-3 to TRBJ2-7, with 10 bases aligning to TRBD2. The germline V gene encodes CDR1 SGHTA and CDR2 FQGTGA. There are 16 residues in the CDR3. J gave up 3 bases and V 5 bases, and 10 bases lay outside the gene matches. CDR3 sequence (DNA): TGTGCCAGCAGCCCAAACGGTCTAGCGGGAGACTACGAGCAGTACTTC. This codes for CASSPNGLAGDYEQYF.

This rearrangement joins TRBV29-1 to TRBJ2-7; no reliable D call. CDR3 length: 13 residues. CDR1 is SQVTM and CDR2 is ANQGSEA in the germline V gene. The V end lost 5 bases, the J end lost 3 bases, and 14 bases lay between the germline ends. CDR3 amino acids: CSVKWALNYEQYF. In nucleotides, the CDR3 is TGCAGCGTTAAGTGGGCCCTAAACTACGAGCAGTACTTC.

DNA of the CDR3: TGTGCCAGCAGCTTCGGGTCTGGTGTAACCTACGAGCAGTACTTC. It specifies CASSFGSGVTYEQYF. This sequence joins TRBV11-2 and TRBJ2-7; the D is unclear. Germline V gene sequence: CDR1 SGHAT, CDR2 FQNNGV. This CDR3 comprises 15 residues. The V and J ends lost 3 bases and 2 bases respectively, with 14 bases between them.

The V and J genes are TRBV13 and TRBJ2-1, with 7 bases lining up with TRBD2. CDR3 length equals 16 residues. The germline CDR1 and CDR2 sequences are PRHDT and FYEKMQ (reference sequence). The junction had 9 bases not matched to a gene; V was cut back by 0 bases and J by 7 bases. The CDR3 is CASSLGPLANLNEQFF. CDR3 in DNA: TGTGCCAGCAGCTTAGGGCCACTAGCGAACTTGAATGAGCAGTTCTTC.

This clone is a singleton in its sample. The V gene is TRBV7-8, the J gene TRBJ2-3, with D possibly matching TRBD2 (5 bases). There are 12 residues in the CDR3. Trimming took 1 base from V and 11 from J, leaving 10 bases between them. Germline values: CDR1 SGHVS, CDR2 FQNEAQ. The CDR3 spells CASSLGVGEQYF. CDR3 bases: TGTGCCAGCAGCTTAGGGGTCGGGGAGCAGTATTTT.

The V gene is TRBV29-1, the J gene TRBJ2-7, with TRBD1 matching over 10 bases. Germline V gene sequence: CDR1 SQVTM, CDR2 ANQGSEA. The J segment lost 5 bases and the V segment lost 1 base, leaving 5 bases of the junction unmatched. CDR3 length equals 14 residues. Here the CDR3 DNA reads TGCAGCGTTGAAGTTAAAGGGACAGGGGACGAGCAGTACTTC. It is translated as CSVEVKGTGDEQYF.

In its sample, this clone was seen once. The identical CDR3 is also encoded by other nucleotide sequences in the sample. The rearrangement links TRBV28 to TRBJ1-5; D perhaps matches TRBD1 (5 bases). Trimming shortened V by 3 bases and J by 0 bases, and 9 bases separated the two germline ends. This CDR3 region has 15 residues. Germline V lookup: CDR1 MDHEN, CDR2 SYDVKM. The CDR3, as DNA: TGTGCCAGCAGTTTTGGGGGGTATAGCAATCAGCCCCAGCATTTT. It translates to CASSFGGYSNQPQHF.

This chain joins TRBV18 and TRBJ2-5; D is ambiguous. CDR3 length: 14 amino acids. V was shortened by 2 bases and J by 5 bases, with 12 bases between the two germline ends. The germline V gene has CDR1 KGHSH and CDR2 LQKENI. In DNA, the CDR3 is TGTGCCAGCTCACCATCCCCCGTCCGGGAGACCCAGTACTTC. Its protein is CASSPSPVRETQYF.

In its sample, this clone was seen once. The V and J genes are TRBV5-1 and TRBJ1-2, with D possibly matching TRBD1 (5 bases). V was cut by 0 bases and J by 2 bases, with 5 bases left in between. Per germline, CDR1 SGHRS and CDR2 YFSETQ. CDR3 length: 13 residues. CDR3 region: CASSLEGNYGYTF. In DNA form, the CDR3 reads TGCGCCAGCAGCTTGGAGGGGAACTATGGCTACACCTTC.

This clone was recorded only once. The rearrangement links TRBV5-6 to TRBJ2-7, with D perhaps TRBD2 (5 bases). V was trimmed by 0 bases and J by 3 bases, leaving 10 bases between them. Germline CDR1 and CDR2: SGHDT and YYEEEE. This CDR3 spans 14 amino acids. The CDR3 region has the DNA TGTGCCAGCAGCTTGGGTCTAGGAGGCTACGAGCAGTACTTC. Translating it yields CASSLGLGGYEQYF.

This chain joins TRBV4-3 and TRBJ2-3, with 8 bases aligning to TRBD2. The germline gives CDR1 LGHNA, CDR2 YSLEER. V shed 2 bases, J shed 2 bases, and the junction held 9 bases outside the gene matches. The CDR3 is 17 amino acids. CDR3 residues: CASSQFTSGPNTDTQYF. DNA of the CDR3: TGCGCCAGCAGCCAATTTACTAGCGGACCGAACACAGATACGCAGTATTTT.

The chain uses TRBV4-3 and TRBJ2-1; D is uncertain. There are 15 residues in the CDR3. Germline assignment: CDR1 LGHNA and CDR2 YSLEER. Deletions cut 1 base from V and 0 bases from J, with 7 bases between. CDR3 coding DNA: TGCGCCAGCAGCCAAGCTAGGAGCTCCTACAATGAGCAGTTCTTC. Translated, it gives CASSQARSSYNEQFF.

The V and J genes are TRBV27 and TRBJ1-5; the D is unclear. Between the trimmed V and J ends, which lost 5 bases and 7 bases, there was a span of 24 bases. CDR3 length equals 17 residues. Germline V lookup: CDR1 MNHEY, CDR2 SMNVEV (reference sequence). The CDR3 DNA reads TGTGCCAGCAGTCCCCGGGCAGATCCACCCCTCTACCAGCCCCAGCATTTT. Its translation is CASSPRADPPLYQPQHF.

The J gene is TRBJ2-1, the V gene TRBV19, with 10 bases aligning to TRBD2. CDR3 length: 17 residues. Germline V lookup: CDR1 LNHDA, CDR2 SQIVND (reference sequence). V shed 3 bases, J shed 4 bases, and the junction held 9 bases outside the gene matches. CDR3 in amino acids: CASSIDRSGRGYNEQFF. The CDR3 DNA reads TGTGCCAGTAGTATTGACCGGAGCGGGAGGGGATACAATGAGCAGTTCTTC.